This T cell receptor (beta chain) came from a study of early T cells in non-severe SARS-CoV-2 infection. CDR1 and CDR2 (germline): MNHEY, SVGEGT. CDR3 length equals 15 residues. The ends lost 2 bases at V and 6 bases at J; junction bases unmatched: 7. TCRdb called the 5' RACE reads again in MiXCR, with one record for every CDR3 protein. The sample records approximately 85,000 distinct CDR3 sequences, roughly an eighth being singletons. The V call is TRBV6-2 or TRBV6-3, the J call TRBJ2-1; 7 positions match TRBD1. Specimen: whole blood. The clonotype was recovered from an adult who was a healthcare worker with PCR-confirmed SARS-CoV-2 infection or an uninfected control (not recorded which). The chain's CDR3 is CASSYTTGRSNEQFF. Here the CDR3 DNA reads TGTGCCAGCAGTTACACGACAGGGAGAAGCAATGAGCAGTTCTTC.